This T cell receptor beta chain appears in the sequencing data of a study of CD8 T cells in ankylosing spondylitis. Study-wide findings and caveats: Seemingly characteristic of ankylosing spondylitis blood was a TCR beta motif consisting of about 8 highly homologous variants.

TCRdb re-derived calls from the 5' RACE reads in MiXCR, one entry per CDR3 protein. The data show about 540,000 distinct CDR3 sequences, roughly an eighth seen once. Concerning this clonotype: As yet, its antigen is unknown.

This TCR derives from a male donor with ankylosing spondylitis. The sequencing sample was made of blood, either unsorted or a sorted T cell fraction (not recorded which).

The DNA for the CDR3 is TGTGCCAGCAGCTTGATAAGAGCGCCCCAAGAGACCCAGTACTTC. Translation: CASSLIRAPQETQYF. This chain connects TRBV5-5 to TRBJ2-5; D not resolved. CDR1 is SGHKS, CDR2 YYEKEE, per germline (reference sequence). The CDR3 is 15 residues long. Between the trimmed V and J ends, which lost 1 base and 1 base, there was a span of 11 bases.